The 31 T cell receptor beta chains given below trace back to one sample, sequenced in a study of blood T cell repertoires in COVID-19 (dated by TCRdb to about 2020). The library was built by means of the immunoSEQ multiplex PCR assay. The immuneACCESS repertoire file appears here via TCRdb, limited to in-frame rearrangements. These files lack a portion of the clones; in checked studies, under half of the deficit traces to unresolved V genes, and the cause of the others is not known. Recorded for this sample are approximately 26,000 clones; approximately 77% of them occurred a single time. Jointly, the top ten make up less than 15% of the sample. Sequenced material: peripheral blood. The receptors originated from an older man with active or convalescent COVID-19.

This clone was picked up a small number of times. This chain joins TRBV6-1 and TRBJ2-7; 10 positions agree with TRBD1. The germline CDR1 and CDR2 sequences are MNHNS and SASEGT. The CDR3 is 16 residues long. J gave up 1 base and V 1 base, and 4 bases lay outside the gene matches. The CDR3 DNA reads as TGTGCCAGCAGTGAAGGGGGACAGGGGCTTTCCTACGAGCAGTACTTC. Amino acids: CASSEGGQGLSYEQYF.

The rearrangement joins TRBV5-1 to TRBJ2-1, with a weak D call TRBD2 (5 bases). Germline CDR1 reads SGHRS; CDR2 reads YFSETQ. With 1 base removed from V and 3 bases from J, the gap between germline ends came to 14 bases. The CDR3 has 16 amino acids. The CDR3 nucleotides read TGCGCCAGCAGCTTGTTTGGTGGGAGTCTCTACAATGAGCAGTTCTTC. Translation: CASSLFGGSLYNEQFF.

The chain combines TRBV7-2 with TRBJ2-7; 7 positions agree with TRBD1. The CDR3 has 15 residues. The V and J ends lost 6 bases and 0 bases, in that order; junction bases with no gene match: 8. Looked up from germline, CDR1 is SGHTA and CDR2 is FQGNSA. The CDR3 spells CASSYPGQSSYEQYF. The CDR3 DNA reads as TGTGCCAGCAGTTACCCGGGACAGTCCTCCTACGAGCAGTACTTC.

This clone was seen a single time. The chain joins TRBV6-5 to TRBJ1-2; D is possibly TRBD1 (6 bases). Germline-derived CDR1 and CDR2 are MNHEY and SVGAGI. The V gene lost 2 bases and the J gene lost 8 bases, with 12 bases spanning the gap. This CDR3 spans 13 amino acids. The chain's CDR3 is CASSYRDTGGYTF. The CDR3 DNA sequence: TGTGCCAGCAGTTACCGGGACACAGGCGGCTACACCTTC.

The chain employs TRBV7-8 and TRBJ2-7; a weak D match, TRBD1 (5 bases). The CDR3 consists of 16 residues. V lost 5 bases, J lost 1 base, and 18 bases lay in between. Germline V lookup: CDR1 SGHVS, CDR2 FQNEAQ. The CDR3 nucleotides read TGTGCCAGCAGCCCCCCTACCGTGGGGCGTTCCTACGAGCAGTACTTC. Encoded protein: CASSPPTVGRSYEQYF.

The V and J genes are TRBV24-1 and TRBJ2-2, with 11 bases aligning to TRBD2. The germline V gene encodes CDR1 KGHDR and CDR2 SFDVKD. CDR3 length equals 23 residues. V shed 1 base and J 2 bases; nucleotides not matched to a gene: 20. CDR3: CATSDLLGRGTTSGDGNTGELFF. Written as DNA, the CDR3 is TGTGCCACCAGTGATTTATTGGGGCGTGGAACGACTAGCGGGGACGGAAACACCGGGGAGCTGTTTTTT.

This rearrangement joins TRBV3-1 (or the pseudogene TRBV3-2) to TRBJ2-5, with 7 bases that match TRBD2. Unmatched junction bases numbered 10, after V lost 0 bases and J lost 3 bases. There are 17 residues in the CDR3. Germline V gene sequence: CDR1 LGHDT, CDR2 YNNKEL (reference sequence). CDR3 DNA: TGTGCCAGCAGCCAAGATGGGGGTTTAGCGGGCAAAGAGACCCAGTACTTC. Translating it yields CASSQDGGLAGKETQYF.

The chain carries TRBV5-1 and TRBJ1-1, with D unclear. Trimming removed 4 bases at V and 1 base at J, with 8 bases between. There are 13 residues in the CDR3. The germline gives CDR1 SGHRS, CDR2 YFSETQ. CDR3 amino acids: CASSPNTNTEAFF. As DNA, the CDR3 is TGCGCCAGCAGCCCTAATACGAACACTGAAGCTTTCTTT. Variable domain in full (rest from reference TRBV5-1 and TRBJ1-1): KAGVTQTPRYLIKTRGQQVTLSCSPISGHRSVSWYQQTPGQGLQFLFEYFSETQRNKGNFPGRFSGRQFSNSRSEMNVSTLELGDSALYLCASSPNTNTEAFFGQGTRLTVV.

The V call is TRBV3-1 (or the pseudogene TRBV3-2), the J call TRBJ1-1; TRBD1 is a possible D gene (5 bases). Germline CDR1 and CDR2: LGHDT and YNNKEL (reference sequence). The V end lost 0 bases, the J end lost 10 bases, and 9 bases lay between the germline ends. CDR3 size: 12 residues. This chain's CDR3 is CASSQEGGGAFF. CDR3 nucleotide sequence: TGTGCCAGCAGCCAAGAGGGCGGGGGAGCTTTCTTT.

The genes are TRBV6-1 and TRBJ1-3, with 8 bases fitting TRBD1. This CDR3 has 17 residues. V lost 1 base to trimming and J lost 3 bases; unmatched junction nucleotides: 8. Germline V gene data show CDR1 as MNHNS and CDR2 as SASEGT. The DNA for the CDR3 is TGTGCCAGCAGTGAAGGATTCACAGGGGGTATTGGAAACACCATATATTTT. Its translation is CASSEGFTGGIGNTIYF.

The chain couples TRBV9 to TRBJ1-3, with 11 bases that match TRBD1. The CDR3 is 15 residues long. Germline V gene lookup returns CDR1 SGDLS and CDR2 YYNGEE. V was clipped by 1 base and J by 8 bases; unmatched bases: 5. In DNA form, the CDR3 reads TGTGCCAGCAGCGTAAATAGGGGACAGGGGGACACCATATATTTT. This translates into CASSVNRGQGDTIYF.

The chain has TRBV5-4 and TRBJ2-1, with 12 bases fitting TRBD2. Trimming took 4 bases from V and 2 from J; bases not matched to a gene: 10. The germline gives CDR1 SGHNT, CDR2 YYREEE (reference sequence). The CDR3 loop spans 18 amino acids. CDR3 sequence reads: CASSTWTSGVLPYNEQFF. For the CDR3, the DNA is TGTGCCAGCAGCACCTGGACTAGCGGGGTTCTTCCCTACAATGAGCAGTTCTTC.

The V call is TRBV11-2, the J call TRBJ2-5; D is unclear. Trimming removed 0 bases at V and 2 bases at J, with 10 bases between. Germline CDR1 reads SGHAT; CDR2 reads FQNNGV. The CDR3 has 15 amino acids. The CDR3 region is CASSLDSLGQETQYF. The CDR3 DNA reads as TGTGCCAGCAGCTTAGATAGCCTAGGACAAGAGACCCAGTACTTC.

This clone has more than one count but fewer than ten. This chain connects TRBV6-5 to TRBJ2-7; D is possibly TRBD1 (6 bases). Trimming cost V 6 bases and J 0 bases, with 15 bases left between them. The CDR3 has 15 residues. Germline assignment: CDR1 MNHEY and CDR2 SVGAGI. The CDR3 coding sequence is TGTGCCAGCAGACCATACGGACAGAGCTCCTACGAGCAGTACTTC. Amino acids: CASRPYGQSSYEQYF.

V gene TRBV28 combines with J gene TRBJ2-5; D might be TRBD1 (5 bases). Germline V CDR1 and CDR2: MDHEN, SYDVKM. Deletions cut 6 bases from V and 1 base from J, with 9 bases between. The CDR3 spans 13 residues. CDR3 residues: CASRRQLQETQYF. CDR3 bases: TGTGCCAGCAGGAGACAGCTCCAAGAGACCCAGTACTTC.

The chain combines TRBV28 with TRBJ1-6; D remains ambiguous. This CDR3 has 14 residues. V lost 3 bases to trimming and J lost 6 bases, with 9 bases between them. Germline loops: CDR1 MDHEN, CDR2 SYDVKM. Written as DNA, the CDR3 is TGTGCCAGCAGTTTCGAGGGAAGTAATTCACCCCTCCACTTT. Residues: CASSFEGSNSPLHF.

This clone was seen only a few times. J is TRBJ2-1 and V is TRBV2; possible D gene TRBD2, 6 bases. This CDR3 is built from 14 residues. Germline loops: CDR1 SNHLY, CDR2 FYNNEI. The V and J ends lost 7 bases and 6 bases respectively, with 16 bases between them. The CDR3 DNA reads TGTGCCAGCAAAGCGCTAGCGACTAGCAATGAGCAGTTCTTC. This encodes CASKALATSNEQFF.

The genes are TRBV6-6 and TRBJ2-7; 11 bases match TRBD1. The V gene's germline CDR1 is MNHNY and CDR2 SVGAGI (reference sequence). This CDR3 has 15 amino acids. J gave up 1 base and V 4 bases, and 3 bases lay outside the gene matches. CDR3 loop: CASSWGDRGSYEQYF. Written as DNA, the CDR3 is TGTGCCAGCAGTTGGGGGGACAGGGGGTCCTACGAGCAGTACTTC.

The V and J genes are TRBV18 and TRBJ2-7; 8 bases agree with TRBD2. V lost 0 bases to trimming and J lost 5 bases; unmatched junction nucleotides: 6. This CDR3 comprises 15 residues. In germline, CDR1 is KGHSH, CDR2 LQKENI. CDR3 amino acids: CASSPPGGGINEQYF. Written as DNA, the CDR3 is TGTGCCAGCTCACCACCGGGCGGGGGGATAAACGAGCAGTACTTC.

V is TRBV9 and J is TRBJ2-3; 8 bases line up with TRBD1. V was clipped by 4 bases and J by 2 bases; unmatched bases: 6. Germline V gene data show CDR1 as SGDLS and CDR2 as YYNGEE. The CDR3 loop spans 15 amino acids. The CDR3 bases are TGTGCCAGCAGCCTCTGGACAGGGAACACAGATACGCAGTATTTT. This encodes CASSLWTGNTDTQYF.

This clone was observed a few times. The CDR3 bases are TGCGCCAGCAGCGAGGGAGGAAACTACGAGCAGTACTTC. Amino acids: CASSEGGNYEQYF. This chain uses TRBV5-1 with TRBJ2-7; perhaps TRBD2 as D (6 bases). V gave up 4 bases and J gave up 3 bases, with 11 bases separating them. The CDR3 runs to 13 residues. CDR1 and CDR2 from the germline V gene are SGHRS and YFSETQ.

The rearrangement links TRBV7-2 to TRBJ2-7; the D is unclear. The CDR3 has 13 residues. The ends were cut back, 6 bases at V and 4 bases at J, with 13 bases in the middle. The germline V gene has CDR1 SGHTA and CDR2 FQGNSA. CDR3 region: CASRLSVQYEQYF. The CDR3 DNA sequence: TGTGCCAGCAGACTTAGTGTACAGTACGAGCAGTACTTC.

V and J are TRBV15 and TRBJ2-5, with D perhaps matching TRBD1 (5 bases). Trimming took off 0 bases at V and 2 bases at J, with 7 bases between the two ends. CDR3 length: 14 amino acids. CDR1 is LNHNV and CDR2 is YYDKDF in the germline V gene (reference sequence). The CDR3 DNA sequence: TGTGCCACCAGCAGAGACAGGGCTCAAGAGACCCAGTACTTC. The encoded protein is CATSRDRAQETQYF.

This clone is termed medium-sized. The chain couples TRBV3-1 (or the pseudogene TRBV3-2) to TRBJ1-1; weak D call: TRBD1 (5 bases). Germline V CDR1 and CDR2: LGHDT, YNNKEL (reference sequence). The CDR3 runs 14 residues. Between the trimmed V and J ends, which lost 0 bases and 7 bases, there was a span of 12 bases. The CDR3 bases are TGTGCCAGCAGCCAAGATGGCGGGGGGTTTGAAGCTTTCTTT. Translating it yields CASSQDGGGFEAFF.

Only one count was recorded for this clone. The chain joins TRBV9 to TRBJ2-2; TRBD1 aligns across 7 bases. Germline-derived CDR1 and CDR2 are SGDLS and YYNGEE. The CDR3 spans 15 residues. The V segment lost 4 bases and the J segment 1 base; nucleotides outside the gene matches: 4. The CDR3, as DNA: TGTGCCAGCAGCACCACAGGGGTGAACACCGGGGAGCTGTTTTTT. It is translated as CASSTTGVNTGELFF.

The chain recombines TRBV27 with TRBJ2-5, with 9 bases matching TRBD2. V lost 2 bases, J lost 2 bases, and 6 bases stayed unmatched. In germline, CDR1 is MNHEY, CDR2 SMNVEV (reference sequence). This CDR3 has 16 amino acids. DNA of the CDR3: TGTGCCAGCAGTTTAAGGGGACTAGCAGAACAAGAGACCCAGTACTTC. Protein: CASSLRGLAEQETQYF.

CDR3 nucleotides: TGCGCCAGCAGCCAAGGTCATGGGGAGGGGATGGCTAATTCACCCCTCCACTTT. This sequence encodes CASSQGHGEGMANSPLHF. The rearrangement joins TRBV4-3 to TRBJ1-6, with D tentatively TRBD1 (5 bases). V lost 1 base and J lost 6, with 19 bases in between. The CDR3 totals 18 residues. CDR1 is LGHNA and CDR2 is YSLEER in the germline V gene.

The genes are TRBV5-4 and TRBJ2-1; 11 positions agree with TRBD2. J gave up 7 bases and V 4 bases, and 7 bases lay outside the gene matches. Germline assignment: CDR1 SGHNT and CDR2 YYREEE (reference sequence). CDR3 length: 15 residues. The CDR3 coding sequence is TGTGCCAGCAGCATACTAGCGGGAGAGTTGAATGAGCAGTTCTTC. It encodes CASSILAGELNEQFF. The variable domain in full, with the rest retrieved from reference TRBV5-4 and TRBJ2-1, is ETGVTQSPTHLIKTRGQQVTLRCSSQSGHNTVSWYQQALGQGPQFIFQYYREEENGRGNFPPRFSGLQFPNYSSELNVNALELDDSALYLCASSILAGELNEQFFGPGTRLTVL.

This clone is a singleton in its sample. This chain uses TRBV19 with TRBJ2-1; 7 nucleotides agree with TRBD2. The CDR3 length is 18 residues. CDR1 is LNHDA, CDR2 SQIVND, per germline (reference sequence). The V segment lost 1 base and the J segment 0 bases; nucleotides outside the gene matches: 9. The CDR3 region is CASSIAPFLAVSYNEQFF. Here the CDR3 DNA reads TGTGCCAGTAGTATAGCCCCCTTCCTAGCGGTCTCCTACAATGAGCAGTTCTTC.

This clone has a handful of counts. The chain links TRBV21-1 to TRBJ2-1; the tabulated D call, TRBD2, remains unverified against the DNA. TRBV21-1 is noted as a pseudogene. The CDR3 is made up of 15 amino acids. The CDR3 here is CASSILLSGYNEQFF. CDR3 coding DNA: TGTGCCAGCAGCATTTTGCTGTCGGGGTACAATGAGCAGTTCTTC.

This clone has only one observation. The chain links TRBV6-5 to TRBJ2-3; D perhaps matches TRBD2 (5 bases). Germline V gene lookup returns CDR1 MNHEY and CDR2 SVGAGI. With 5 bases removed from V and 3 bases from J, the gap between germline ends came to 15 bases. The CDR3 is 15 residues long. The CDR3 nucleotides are TGTGCCAGCAGTCCCCTAGGAGGTCCTACAGATACGCAGTATTTT. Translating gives CASSPLGGPTDTQYF.